This T cell receptor beta chain was profiled in a study of cytomegalovirus exposure and HLA in healthy donors. Regarding the study as a whole: A later analysis found common viral pathogens apparently linked to several of the most significant clusters. No immune exposure information besides CMV serostatus was available.

After removal of 5 bases from V and 6 bases from J, the junction contained 11 bases not matched to a gene. This CDR3 comprises 17 residues. Germline V gene lookup returns CDR1 MNHEY and CDR2 SMNVEV (reference sequence). Regarding this clone: Its antigen is as yet unknown.

13 Jbeta primers and 60 Vbeta primers were used for the PCR. TCRdb's copy holds only in-frame clones and misses some; the assay was immunoSEQ multiplex PCR. This table holds 150,000 or so clones, approximately 80% found once. The specimen sequenced was PBMCs. The rearrangement joins TRBV27 to TRBJ2-1; 12 bases line up with TRBD2. The TCR comes from a male donor in good health and CMV-seropositive. The chain's CDR3 is CASSPGLAGPRGNEQFF. In DNA form, the CDR3 reads TGTGCCAGCAGTCCAGGACTAGCGGGACCGCGGGGCAATGAGCAGTTCTTC.